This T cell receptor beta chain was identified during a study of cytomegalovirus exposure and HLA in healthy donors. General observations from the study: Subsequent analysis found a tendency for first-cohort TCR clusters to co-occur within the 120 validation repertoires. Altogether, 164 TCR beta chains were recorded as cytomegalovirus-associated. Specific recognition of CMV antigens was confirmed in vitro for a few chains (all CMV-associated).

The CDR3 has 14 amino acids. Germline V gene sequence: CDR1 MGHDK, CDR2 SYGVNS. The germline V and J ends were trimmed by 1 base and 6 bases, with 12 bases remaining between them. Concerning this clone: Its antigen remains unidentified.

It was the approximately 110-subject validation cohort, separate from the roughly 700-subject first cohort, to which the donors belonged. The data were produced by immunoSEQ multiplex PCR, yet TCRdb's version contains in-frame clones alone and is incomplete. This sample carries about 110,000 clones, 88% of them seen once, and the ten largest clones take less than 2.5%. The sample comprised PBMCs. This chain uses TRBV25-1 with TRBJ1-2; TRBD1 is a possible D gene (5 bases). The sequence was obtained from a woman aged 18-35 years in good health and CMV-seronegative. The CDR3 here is CASSEWGVKNGYTF. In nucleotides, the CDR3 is TGTGCCAGCAGTGAATGGGGGGTTAAGAATGGCTACACCTTC.